These T cell receptor beta chains were read from a single sample in a study of blood T cell repertoires in COVID-19. Here immunoSEQ multiplex PCR was the method, and the copy in TCRdb shows in-frame clones only, minus some. The sample has fewer than 50,000 clones, 69% seen once. Source material: peripheral blood. The source of these receptors is a man at least 80 years old with acute or convalescent COVID-19. Each CDR3 is given without its conserved first and last residue. Rows may omit the clone size; those that give it use once, few, many or a size class.

clone size	V gene	J gene	CDR3 protein
few	TRBV3-1/TRBV3-2	TRBJ1-6	ASNQGLSPLH
NA	TRBV7-8	TRBJ2-1	ASSLEGGSSYNEQF
few	TRBV20-1	TRBJ1-2	SARYGVGYT
NA	TRBV6-2/TRBV6-3	TRBJ2-7	ASSYSEGEQY
NA	TRBV2	TRBJ2-1	ASSAGTSGGNEQF
few	TRBV5-4	TRBJ2-7	ASSLELAGDEQY
NA	TRBV6-6	TRBJ2-7	ASARTYEQY
NA	TRBV4-2	TRBJ2-3	ASSINGGVGTDTQY
NA	TRBV19	TRBJ1-2	ASRGPGQGYGYT
NA	TRBV7-2	TRBJ1-1	ASSRTTSQKTGMNTEAF
once	TRBV7-2	TRBJ2-7	ASSAASYNYEQY
NA	TRBV5-1	TRBJ1-6	ASSYGTGDNSPLH
NA	TRBV27	TRBJ1-2	ASRGQGAYGYT
NA	TRBV10-1	TRBJ2-2	ASQSGESGTGELF
many	TRBV11-3	TRBJ2-2	ASSSTGTNTGELF